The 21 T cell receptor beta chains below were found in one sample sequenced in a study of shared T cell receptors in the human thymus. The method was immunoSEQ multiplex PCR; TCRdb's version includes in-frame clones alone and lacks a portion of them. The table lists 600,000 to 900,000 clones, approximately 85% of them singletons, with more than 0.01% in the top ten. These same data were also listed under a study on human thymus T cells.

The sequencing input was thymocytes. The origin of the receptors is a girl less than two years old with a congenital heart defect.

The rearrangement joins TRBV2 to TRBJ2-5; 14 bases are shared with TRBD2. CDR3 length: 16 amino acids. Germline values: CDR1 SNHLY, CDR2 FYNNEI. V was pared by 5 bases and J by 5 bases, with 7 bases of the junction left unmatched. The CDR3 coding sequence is TGTGCCAGCAGTATGACTAGCGGGGGGGTGCTGGAGACCCAGTACTTC. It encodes CASSMTSGGVLETQYF. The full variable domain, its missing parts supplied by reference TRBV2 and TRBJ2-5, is EPEVTQTPSHQVTQMGQEVILRCVPISNHLYFYWYRQILGQKVEFLVSFYNNEISEKSEIFDDQFSVERPDGSNFTLKIRSTKLEDSAMYFCASSMTSGGVLETQYFGPGTRLLVL.

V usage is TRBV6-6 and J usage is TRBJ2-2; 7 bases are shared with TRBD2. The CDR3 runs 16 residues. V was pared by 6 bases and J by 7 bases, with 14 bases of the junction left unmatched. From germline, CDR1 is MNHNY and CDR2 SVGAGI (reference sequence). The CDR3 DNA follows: TGTGCCAGCAGGCCTTTGGCTAGCGGAGCGAACGGGGAGCTGTTTTTT. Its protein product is CASRPLASGANGELFF.

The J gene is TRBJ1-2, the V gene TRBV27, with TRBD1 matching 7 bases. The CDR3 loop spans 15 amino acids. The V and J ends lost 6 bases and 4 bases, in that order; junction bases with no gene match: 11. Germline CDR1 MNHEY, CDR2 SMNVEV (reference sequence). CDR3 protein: CASSKGTARRYGYTF. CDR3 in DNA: TGTGCCAGCAGCAAGGGGACAGCTAGACGCTATGGCTACACCTTC.

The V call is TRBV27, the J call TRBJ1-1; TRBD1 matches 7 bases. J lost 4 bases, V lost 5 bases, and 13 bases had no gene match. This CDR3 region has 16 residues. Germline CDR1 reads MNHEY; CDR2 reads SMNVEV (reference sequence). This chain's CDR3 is CASSPRQGRISTEAFF. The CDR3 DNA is TGTGCCAGCAGTCCTCGACAGGGACGGATTAGCACTGAAGCTTTCTTT.

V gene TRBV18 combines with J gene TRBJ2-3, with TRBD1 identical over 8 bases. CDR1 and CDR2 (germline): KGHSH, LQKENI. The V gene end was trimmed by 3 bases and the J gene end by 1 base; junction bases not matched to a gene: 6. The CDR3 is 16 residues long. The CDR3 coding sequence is TGTGCCAGCTCACCCTTTGGACAGGGTCGCACAGATACGCAGTATTTT. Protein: CASSPFGQGRTDTQYF.

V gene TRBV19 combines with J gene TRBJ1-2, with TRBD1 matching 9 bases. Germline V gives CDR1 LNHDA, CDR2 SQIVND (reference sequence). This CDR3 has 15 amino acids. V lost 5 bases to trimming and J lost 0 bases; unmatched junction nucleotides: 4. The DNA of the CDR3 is TGTGCCAGTAGTGACCGGGACAGGGCTAACTATGGCTACACCTTC. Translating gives CASSDRDRANYGYTF.

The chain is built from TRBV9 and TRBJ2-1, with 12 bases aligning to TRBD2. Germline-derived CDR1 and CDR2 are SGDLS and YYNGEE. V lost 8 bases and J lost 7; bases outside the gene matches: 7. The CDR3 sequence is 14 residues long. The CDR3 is CASPTSGGRNEQFF. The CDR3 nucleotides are TGTGCCAGTCCTACTAGCGGGGGGAGGAATGAGCAGTTCTTC.

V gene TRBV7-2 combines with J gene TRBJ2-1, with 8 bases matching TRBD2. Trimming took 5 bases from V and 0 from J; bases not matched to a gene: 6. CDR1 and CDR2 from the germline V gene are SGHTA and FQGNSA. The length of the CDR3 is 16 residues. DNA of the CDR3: TGTGCCAGCAGCGTCATAGCGGGGCACTCCTACAATGAGCAGTTCTTC. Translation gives CASSVIAGHSYNEQFF.

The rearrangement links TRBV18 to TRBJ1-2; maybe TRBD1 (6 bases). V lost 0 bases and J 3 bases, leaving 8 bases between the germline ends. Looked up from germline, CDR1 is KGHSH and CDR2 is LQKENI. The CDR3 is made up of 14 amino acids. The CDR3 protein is CASSPPPGDYGYTF. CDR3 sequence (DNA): TGTGCCAGCTCACCACCCCCAGGGGACTATGGCTACACCTTC.

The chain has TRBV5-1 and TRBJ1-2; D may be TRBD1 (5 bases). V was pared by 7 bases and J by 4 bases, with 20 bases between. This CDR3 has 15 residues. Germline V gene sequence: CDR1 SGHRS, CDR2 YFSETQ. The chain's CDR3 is CASFGGIDRLYGYTF. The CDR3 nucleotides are TGCGCCAGCTTCGGGGGGATAGACCGGCTCTATGGCTACACCTTC.

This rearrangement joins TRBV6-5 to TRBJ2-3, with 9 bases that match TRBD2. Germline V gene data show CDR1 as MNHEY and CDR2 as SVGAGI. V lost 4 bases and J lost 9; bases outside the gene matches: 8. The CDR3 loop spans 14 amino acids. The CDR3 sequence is CASSSGRGGLTQYF. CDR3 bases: TGTGCCAGCAGTTCCGGGCGGGGGGGTTTGACGCAGTATTTT.

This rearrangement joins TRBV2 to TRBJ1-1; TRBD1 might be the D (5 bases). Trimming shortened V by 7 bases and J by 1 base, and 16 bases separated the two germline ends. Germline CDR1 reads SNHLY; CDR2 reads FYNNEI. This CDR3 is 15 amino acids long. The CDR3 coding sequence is TGTGCCAGCATCGGGATGGGGGAGGAGAACACTGAAGCTTTCTTT. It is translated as CASIGMGEENTEAFF.

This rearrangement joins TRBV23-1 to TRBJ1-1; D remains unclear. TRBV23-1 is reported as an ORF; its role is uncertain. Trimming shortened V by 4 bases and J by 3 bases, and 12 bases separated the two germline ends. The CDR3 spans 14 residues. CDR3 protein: CASSRLQRDTEAFF. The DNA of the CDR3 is TGCGCCAGCAGTCGCCTGCAGCGAGACACTGAAGCTTTCTTT.

As DNA, the CDR3 is TGTGCCAGCAGGAGCAAAGCCTACAATGAGCAGTTCTTC. Its protein is CASRSKAYNEQFF. This chain joins TRBV21-1 and TRBJ2-1; no DNA check was done on the table's D call, TRBD2. TRBV21-1 is a pseudogene. This CDR3 spans 13 amino acids.

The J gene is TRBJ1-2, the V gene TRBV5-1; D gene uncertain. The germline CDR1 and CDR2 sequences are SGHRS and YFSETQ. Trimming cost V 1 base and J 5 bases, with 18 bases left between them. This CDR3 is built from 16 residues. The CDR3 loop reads CASSLIGVGRTYGYTF. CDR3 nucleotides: TGCGCCAGCAGCTTGATCGGGGTGGGCCGAACTTATGGCTACACCTTC.

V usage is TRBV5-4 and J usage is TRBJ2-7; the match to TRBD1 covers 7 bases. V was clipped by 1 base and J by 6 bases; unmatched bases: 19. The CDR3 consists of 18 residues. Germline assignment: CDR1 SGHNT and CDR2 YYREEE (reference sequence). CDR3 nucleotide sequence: TGTGCCAGCAGCTTGCGTGACAGGGTACAACGAAAAAAGTCCGAGCAGTACTTC. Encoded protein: CASSLRDRVQRKKSEQYF.

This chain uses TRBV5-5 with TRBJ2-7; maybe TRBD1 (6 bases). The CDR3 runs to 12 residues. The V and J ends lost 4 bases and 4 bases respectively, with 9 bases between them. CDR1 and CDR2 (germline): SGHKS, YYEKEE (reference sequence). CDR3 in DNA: TGTGCCAGCAGCCTAACAGGGTACGAGCAGTACTTC. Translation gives CASSLTGYEQYF.

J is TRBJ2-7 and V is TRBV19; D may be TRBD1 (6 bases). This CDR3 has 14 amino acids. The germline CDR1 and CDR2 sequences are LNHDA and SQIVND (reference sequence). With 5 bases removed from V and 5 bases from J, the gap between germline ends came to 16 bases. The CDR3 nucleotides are TGTGCCAGTAGTCGGACAGAACGGTACCACGAGCAGTACTTC. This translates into CASSRTERYHEQYF.

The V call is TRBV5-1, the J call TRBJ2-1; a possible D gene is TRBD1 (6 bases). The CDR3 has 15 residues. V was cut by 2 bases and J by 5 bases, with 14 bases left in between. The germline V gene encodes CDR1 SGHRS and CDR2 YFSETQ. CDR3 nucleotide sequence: TGCGCCAGCAGCTTAAAGGCAGGGGTCCACAATGAGCAGTTCTTC. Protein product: CASSLKAGVHNEQFF.

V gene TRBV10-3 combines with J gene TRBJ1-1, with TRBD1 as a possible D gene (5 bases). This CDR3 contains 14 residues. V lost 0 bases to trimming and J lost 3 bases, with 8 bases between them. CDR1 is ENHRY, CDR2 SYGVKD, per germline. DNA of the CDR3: TGTGCCATCAGTGAGTCCGGGGGGTACACTGAAGCTTTCTTT. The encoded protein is CAISESGGYTEAFF.

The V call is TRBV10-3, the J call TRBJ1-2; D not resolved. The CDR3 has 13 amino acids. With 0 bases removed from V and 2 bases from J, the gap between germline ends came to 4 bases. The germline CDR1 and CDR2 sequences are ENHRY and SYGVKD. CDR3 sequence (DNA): TGTGCCATCAGTGAGTCCCCAAACTATGGCTACACCTTC. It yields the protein CAISESPNYGYTF.